The 13 T cell receptor beta chains below were found in one sample sequenced in a study of T cells after yellow fever vaccination. TCRdb passed the 5' RACE reads through MiXCR, listing each CDR3 protein once. This table holds a few hundred thousand distinct CDR3 sequences, approximately 3% found once. The source material was CD4+ T cells sorted from PBMCs, sampled 10 days after the yellow fever booster vaccination. These receptors came from a man aged 18 to 30 who received the YFV17D yellow fever vaccine.

This clonotype was seen only a few times. The gene calls are TRBV7-2 and TRBJ1-2, with D tentatively TRBD1 (5 bases). The CDR3 loop spans 14 amino acids. Trimming took 5 bases from V and 8 from J, leaving 18 bases between them. From germline, CDR1 is SGHTA and CDR2 FQGNSA. CDR3 sequence reads: CASSQQDIGWGYTF. The CDR3 coding sequence is TGTGCCAGCAGCCAACAGGACATCGGCTGGGGCTACACCTTC.

This clonotype appeared many times. The V gene is TRBV20-1, the J gene TRBJ2-2, with 9 bases identical to TRBD1. Germline V gene lookup returns CDR1 DFQATT and CDR2 SNEGSKA (reference sequence). The CDR3 consists of 13 residues. V shed 5 bases, J shed 11 bases, and the junction held 9 bases outside the gene matches. CDR3 coding DNA: TGCAGTGCTCGGAAGGGACAGGGCTCAGAGCTGTTTTTT. Protein: CSARKGQGSELFF.

There are a few counts of this clonotype. This chain links TRBV7-8 with TRBJ2-5; 9 bases are shared with TRBD2. The V gene end was trimmed by 5 bases and the J gene end by 5 bases; junction bases not matched to a gene: 15. CDR3 length equals 17 residues. CDR1 and CDR2 from the germline V gene are SGHVS and FQNEAQ. CDR3 nucleotides: TGTGCCAGCAGCCAACGCCCCTCTAGCGGGGTAAAGGAGACCCAGTACTTC. This translates into CASSQRPSSGVKETQYF.

The J gene is TRBJ2-6, the V gene TRBV7-2, with D perhaps matching TRBD1 or TRBD2 (5 bases each). The CDR3 is 19 residues long. The ends were cut back, 2 bases at V and 0 bases at J, with 17 bases in the middle. From germline, CDR1 is SGHTA and CDR2 FQGNSA. CDR3: CASSLTTGTFVSGANVLTF. The CDR3, as DNA: TGTGCCAGCAGCTTAACAACCGGGACGTTCGTCTCTGGGGCCAACGTCCTGACTTTC.

In this sample, this clonotype turned up many times. The genes are TRBV12-3 or TRBV12-4 and TRBJ2-7; possible D gene TRBD1, 5 bases. Trimming shortened V by 5 bases and J by 5 bases, and 10 bases separated the two germline ends. The CDR3 is made up of 12 amino acids. The CDR3 reads CASSRGQHEQYV. DNA for the CDR3: TGTGCCAGCAGTCGAGGACAACACGAGCAGTACGTC.

This clonotype came up many times. V and J are TRBV6-2 or TRBV6-3 and TRBJ2-7, with D uncertain. The CDR3 consists of 11 residues. From germline, CDR1 is MNHEY and CDR2 SVGEGT. Trimming took off 5 bases at V and 7 bases at J, with 9 bases between the two ends. CDR3 sequence reads: CASSEYGEQYV. For the CDR3, the DNA is TGTGCCAGCAGTGAATATGGGGAGCAGTACGTC.

This clonotype has more than one count but fewer than ten. The genes are TRBV4-2 and TRBJ2-5, with 11 positions matching TRBD1. This CDR3 contains 16 residues. Germline V gene sequence: CDR1 LGHNA, CDR2 YNFKEQ. After removal of 0 bases from V and 1 base from J, the junction contained 1 base not matched to a gene. The CDR3 sequence: CASSQDGTGGQETQYF. The CDR3 region has the DNA TGTGCCAGCAGCCAAGATGGGACAGGGGGCCAAGAGACCCAGTACTTC.

This clonotype appeared many times. The rearrangement joins TRBV20-1 to TRBJ2-3; 7 positions match TRBD1. V gave up 6 bases and J gave up 6 bases; unmatched junction bases: 15. This CDR3 spans 15 amino acids. In germline, CDR1 is DFQATT, CDR2 SNEGSKA (reference sequence). The CDR3 here is CSATEGASRLDTQYF. The CDR3 DNA reads TGCAGTGCAACCGAGGGGGCCTCCAGGCTCGATACGCAGTATTTT.

The chain links TRBV20-1 to TRBJ2-5; 12 bases map to TRBD2. The CDR3 contains 14 residues. V gave up 8 bases and J gave up 4 bases; unmatched junction bases: 8. Germline V gene data show CDR1 as DFQATT and CDR2 as SNEGSKA (reference sequence). The CDR3 loop is CSTRLAGEGETQYF. The CDR3 bases are TGCAGTACCCGACTAGCGGGGGAAGGAGAGACCCAGTACTTC.

This clonotype was counted ten times or more. The chain couples TRBV7-2 to TRBJ1-2; no definite D call. From germline, CDR1 is SGHTA and CDR2 FQGNSA. The CDR3 sequence is 13 residues long. Deletions cut 0 bases from V and 8 bases from J, with 10 bases between. CDR3 residues: CASSLAAGQGYTF. The CDR3 DNA is TGTGCCAGCAGCTTAGCGGCAGGTCAAGGCTACACCTTC. Using reference TRBV7-2 and TRBJ1-2 for the parts outside the CDR3, the full variable domain is GAGVSQSPSNKVTEKGKDVELRCDPISGHTALYWYRQSLGQGLEFLIYFQGNSAPDKSGLPSDRFSAERTGGSVSTLTIQRTQQEDSAVYLCASSLAAGQGYTFGSGTRLTVV.

This clonotype was detected ten times or more. V and J are TRBV6-2 or TRBV6-3 and TRBJ2-5; D ambiguous. Germline V gives CDR1 MNHEY, CDR2 SVGEGT. The V end lost 5 bases, the J end lost 0 bases, and 1 base lay between the germline ends. The CDR3 runs 11 residues. CDR3 sequence (DNA): TGTGCCAGCAGTCACCAAGAGACCCAGTACTTC. Its translation is CASSHQETQYF.

This clonotype occurred many times. This chain joins TRBV18 and TRBJ1-1; a possible D gene is TRBD1 (5 bases). Germline V gene sequence: CDR1 KGHSH, CDR2 LQKENI. There are 14 residues in the CDR3. With 3 bases removed from V and 1 base from J, the gap between germline ends came to 9 bases. The CDR3 sequence: CASSPQGPNTEAFF. In nucleotides, the CDR3 is TGTGCCAGCTCACCGCAGGGACCGAACACTGAAGCTTTCTTT.

The chain combines TRBV5-6 with TRBJ2-4; D unclear. Germline V lookup: CDR1 SGHDT, CDR2 YYEEEE. The CDR3 sequence is 17 residues long. V lost 4 bases to trimming and J lost 0 bases, with 17 bases between them. CDR3 residues: CASSKSYGRVAKNIQYF. Written as DNA, the CDR3 is TGTGCCAGCAGCAAGAGCTATGGTAGGGTAGCCAAAAACATTCAGTACTTC.